Listed below are T cell receptor beta chains from one sample, sequenced in a study of blood T cell repertoires in COVID-19. Here immunoSEQ multiplex PCR was the method, and the copy in TCRdb shows in-frame clones only, minus some. This sample has a few hundred thousand clones; under 90% occur once, and the top ten carry around 3.2%. Sequences were obtained from peripheral blood. The receptors were gathered from a young woman with acute or convalescent COVID-19. Both conserved end residues are part of each CDR3. The order of the fields is clone size, J gene, V gene, D gene, CDR3 protein, CDR3 DNA. The D gene is left open where the match is weak. The size field is filled for only some rows; it gives once, few, many or a size class.

clone size: .
J gene: TRBJ2-6
V gene: TRBV9
D gene: .
CDR3 protein: CASSTGQPGANVLTF
CDR3 DNA: TGTGCCAGCAGCACCGGACAACCCGGGGCCAACGTCCTGACTTTC

clone size: few
J gene: TRBJ2-7
V gene: TRBV29-1
D gene: .
CDR3 protein: CSVVGQYEQYF
CDR3 DNA: TGCAGCGTTGTGGGGCAGTACGAGCAGTACTTC

clone size: .
J gene: TRBJ1-2
V gene: TRBV29-1
D gene: TRBD1
CDR3 protein: CSVAERMGQGVWGYTF
CDR3 DNA: TGCAGCGTCGCTGAACGTATGGGACAGGGGGTTTGGGGCTACACCTTC

clone size: .
J gene: TRBJ2-1
V gene: TRBV7-2
D gene: TRBD2
CDR3 protein: CASSSGLAGVHEQFF
CDR3 DNA: TGTGCCAGCAGCTCCGGACTAGCGGGAGTCCATGAGCAGTTCTTC

clone size: .
J gene: TRBJ2-7
V gene: TRBV11-2
D gene: .
CDR3 protein: CASSWGGSYEQYF
CDR3 DNA: TGTGCCAGCAGCTGGGGCGGATCCTACGAGCAGTACTTC

clone size: few
J gene: TRBJ2-7
V gene: TRBV11-1
D gene: TRBD2
CDR3 protein: CASSFLAGGPGEQYF
CDR3 DNA: TGTGCCAGCAGCTTTCTAGCGGGAGGGCCAGGCGAGCAGTACTTC

clone size: few
J gene: TRBJ2-3
V gene: TRBV28
D gene: .
CDR3 protein: CASSLGLVGGPDTQYF
CDR3 DNA: TGTGCCAGCAGTTTGGGGTTGGTGGGCGGGCCAGATACGCAGTATTTT

clone size: .
J gene: TRBJ1-1
V gene: TRBV5-6
D gene: .
CDR3 protein: CASSLDPGRGTEAFF
CDR3 DNA: TGTGCCAGCAGCTTGGATCCGGGTAGGGGCACTGAAGCTTTCTTT

clone size: few
J gene: TRBJ1-2
V gene: TRBV4-3
D gene: .
CDR3 protein: CASSQGGRGYGYTF
CDR3 DNA: TGCGCCAGCAGCCAAGGGGGCAGGGGCTATGGCTACACCTTC

clone size: few
J gene: TRBJ2-3
V gene: TRBV24-1
D gene: .
CDR3 protein: CATSERGDTQYF
CDR3 DNA: TGTGCCACCAGTGAAAGGGGAGATACGCAGTATTTT

clone size: .
J gene: TRBJ1-3
V gene: TRBV3-1/TRBV3-2
D gene: .
CDR3 protein: CASSQAAERGNTIYF
CDR3 DNA: TGTGCCAGCAGCCAAGCGGCAGAGCGGGGAAACACCATATATTTT

clone size: .
J gene: TRBJ2-7
V gene: TRBV19
D gene: .
CDR3 protein: CASSIGRWSGVSKGEQYF
CDR3 DNA: TGTGCCAGTAGTATAGGTCGTTGGTCAGGGGTGTCCAAAGGCGAGCAGTACTTC

clone size: .
J gene: TRBJ2-7
V gene: TRBV14
D gene: .
CDR3 protein: CASSRAGRSEQYF
CDR3 DNA: TGTGCCAGCAGCAGGGCAGGGAGGTCCGAGCAGTACTTC

clone size: .
J gene: TRBJ2-1
V gene: TRBV14
D gene: .
CDR3 protein: CASSQGGGFVNEQFF
CDR3 DNA: TGTGCCAGCAGCCAGGGAGGGGGTTTCGTGAATGAGCAGTTCTTC

clone size: .
J gene: TRBJ2-2
V gene: TRBV3-1/TRBV3-2
D gene: TRBD1
CDR3 protein: CASSPQGATGELFF
CDR3 DNA: TGTGCCAGCAGCCCTCAGGGGGCCACCGGGGAGCTGTTTTTT

clone size: .
J gene: TRBJ1-6
V gene: TRBV2
D gene: .
CDR3 protein: CASGGLPNRSYNSPLHF
CDR3 DNA: TGTGCCAGCGGGGGCCTCCCTAATCGCTCCTATAATTCACCCCTCCACTTT

clone size: .
J gene: TRBJ2-2
V gene: TRBV4-2
D gene: TRBD2
CDR3 protein: CASRAGTSGRKLGTAGELFF
CDR3 DNA: TGTGCCAGCAGGGCCGGGACTAGCGGGAGAAAATTGGGTACAGCCGGGGAGCTGTTTTTT

clone size: few
J gene: TRBJ2-3
V gene: TRBV7-2
D gene: .
CDR3 protein: CASSVAEGTDTQYF
CDR3 DNA: TGTGCCAGCAGTGTAGCGGAGGGCACAGATACGCAGTATTTT

clone size: .
J gene: TRBJ2-7
V gene: TRBV24-1
D gene: .
CDR3 protein: CATSDSHYEQYF
CDR3 DNA: TGTGCCACCAGTGATTCCCACTACGAGCAGTACTTC

clone size: .
J gene: TRBJ2-1
V gene: TRBV4-3
D gene: TRBD2
CDR3 protein: CASSQEMGTSGRGYNEQFF
CDR3 DNA: TGCGCCAGCAGCCAAGAAATGGGGACTAGCGGGAGAGGTTACAATGAGCAGTTCTTC

clone size: many
J gene: TRBJ1-2
V gene: TRBV3-1/TRBV3-2
D gene: .
CDR3 protein: CASSQDRRQFGGYTF
CDR3 DNA: TGTGCCAGCAGCCAAGATCGTCGACAATTTGGTGGCTACACCTTC

clone size: .
J gene: TRBJ2-7
V gene: TRBV28
D gene: TRBD1
CDR3 protein: CASSLPGTVSYEQYF
CDR3 DNA: TGTGCCAGCAGTCTTCCCGGGACAGTCTCCTACGAGCAGTACTTC

clone size: once
J gene: TRBJ2-4
V gene: TRBV9
D gene: TRBD2
CDR3 protein: CASSVGLAESKNIQYF
CDR3 DNA: TGTGCCAGCAGCGTAGGCCTAGCGGAGTCCAAAAACATTCAGTACTTC

clone size: .
J gene: TRBJ2-7
V gene: TRBV12-5
D gene: .
CDR3 protein: CASGLTGNEQYF
CDR3 DNA: TGTGCTAGTGGTTTGACAGGGAATGAGCAGTACTTC